Below are 19 T cell receptor beta chains sequenced from a single sample in a study of identical twins. TCRdb re-called the 5' RACE reads with MiXCR, one entry per CDR3 protein. The sample shows hundreds of thousands of distinct CDR3 sequences, roughly 18% of them seen only once. Separately, the same data were catalogued under a study of T cells expressing NK-cell markers.

The sample taken for sequencing was PBMCs. Every receptor here comes from a young woman in good health.

The sample holds a few counts of this clonotype. The chain is built from TRBV20-1 and TRBJ2-7; D is unclear. The CDR3 is 14 amino acids. V was pared by 1 base and J by 2 bases, with 12 bases between. Germline CDR1 DFQATT, CDR2 SNEGSKA (reference sequence). The CDR3 protein is CSARAGSEPYEQYF. CDR3 DNA: TGCAGTGCTAGAGCTGGCAGTGAACCCTACGAGCAGTACTTC.

This clonotype was detected a few times. This chain connects TRBV5-6 to TRBJ2-7; D perhaps matches TRBD1 (6 bases). Trimming took 4 bases from V and 4 from J, leaving 15 bases between them. The CDR3 is made up of 14 amino acids. The germline V gene has CDR1 SGHDT and CDR2 YYEEEE. CDR3: CASSGDRSHYEQYF. In DNA, the CDR3 is TGTGCCAGCAGCGGCGACAGGTCCCATTACGAGCAGTACTTC.

With respect to this clonotype: Sequence at one end of the junction differs from germline and may be a read error. This chain links TRBV29-1 with TRBJ1-1, with D possibly matching TRBD1 (5 bases). This CDR3 region has 12 residues. In germline, CDR1 is SQVTM, CDR2 ANQGSEA. For the CDR3, the DNA is TGTAGCGTTAACTTCGGGGGCACTGAAGCTTTCTTT. This gives the protein CSVNFGGTEAFF.

The chain uses TRBV5-5 and TRBJ2-1, with 7 bases fitting TRBD2. V was clipped by 0 bases and J by 3 bases; unmatched bases: 6. Germline CDR1 reads SGHKS; CDR2 reads YYEKEE (reference sequence). This CDR3 spans 16 amino acids. In DNA form, the CDR3 reads TGTGCCAGCAGCTTGGGAGGAGGACTAGGCTACAATGAGCAGTTCTTC. The encoded protein is CASSLGGGLGYNEQFF.

This CDR3 is CASSRQVGEQYF. The DNA of the CDR3 is TGTGCCAGCAGCCGACAGGTGGGGGAGCAGTACTTC. The chain is built from TRBV7-9 and TRBJ2-7; D is possibly TRBD1 (6 bases). Germline V gives CDR1 SEHNR, CDR2 FQNEAQ (reference sequence). V lost 5 bases, J lost 7 bases, and 12 bases lay in between. The CDR3 extends over 12 amino acids.

The chain couples TRBV20-1 to TRBJ2-1; 12 bases fit TRBD2. This CDR3 has 14 amino acids. Per germline, CDR1 DFQATT and CDR2 SNEGSKA (reference sequence). The trim removed 6 bases at V and 9 bases at J, leaving 9 bases unmatched. Written as DNA, the CDR3 is TGCAGTGCCCCTTCTAGCGGGGGGGAGAGTGAGCAGTTCTTC. Protein sequence: CSAPSSGGESEQFF.

The chain recombines TRBV6-2 or TRBV6-3 with TRBJ2-3; 10 bases line up with TRBD2. The ends lost 4 bases at V and 4 bases at J; junction bases unmatched: 11. The CDR3 runs to 17 residues. Germline assignment: CDR1 MNHEY and CDR2 SVGEGT. Written as DNA, the CDR3 is TGTGCCAGCAGTTCCTTTACTAGCGGGATTCCCCCAGATACGCAGTATTTT. It is translated as CASSSFTSGIPPDTQYF.

The gene calls are TRBV14 and TRBJ2-1; 11 bases are shared with TRBD2. The V and J ends lost 4 bases and 12 bases, in that order; junction bases with no gene match: 8. CDR1 and CDR2 from the germline V gene are SGHDN and FVKESK. The CDR3 is 14 amino acids. The CDR3 region is CASSPPLAGEGQFF. The CDR3 coding sequence is TGTGCCAGCAGCCCGCCACTAGCGGGAGAGGGGCAGTTCTTC.

This sequence joins TRBV3-1 and TRBJ1-6, with 7 bases that match TRBD1. J lost 8 bases, V lost 7 bases, and 11 bases had no gene match. Germline CDR1 is LGHDT and CDR2 is YNNKEL (reference sequence). This CDR3 contains 15 residues. The CDR3 DNA reads as TGTGCCAGCACTAGGGCAGGGGGGTATGATTCACCCCTCCACTTT. Translated, it gives CASTRAGGYDSPLHF.

The chain carries TRBV29-1 and TRBJ2-4; D is possibly TRBD2 (6 bases). Germline V gene lookup returns CDR1 SQVTM and CDR2 ANQGSEA. This CDR3 region has 17 residues. V was pared by 5 bases and J by 0 bases, with 20 bases between. The CDR3 bases are TGCAGCGTTCCGGGCGGGACGGATGTCCTAGCCAAAAACATTCAGTACTTC. Translation: CSVPGGTDVLAKNIQYF.

This clonotype was observed a few times. The J gene is TRBJ2-7, the V gene TRBV12-3 or TRBV12-4, with 9 bases matching TRBD1. V was clipped by 5 bases and J by 6 bases; unmatched bases: 11. The CDR3 spans 15 residues. CDR3 sequence reads: CASSLPRTGVSEQYF. DNA of the CDR3: TGTGCCAGCAGTCTTCCTAGGACAGGGGTATCCGAGCAGTACTTC.

This chain connects TRBV6-1 to TRBJ2-2; D is ambiguous. The CDR3 is 13 amino acids. The V gene's germline CDR1 is MNHNS and CDR2 SASEGT. V dropped 5 bases and J dropped 6 bases, with 10 bases sitting between them. The CDR3 DNA sequence: TGTGCCAGCAGTCCCCCAGGATCCGGGGAGCTGTTTTTT. It encodes CASSPPGSGELFF.

This clonotype was found a few times. The chain carries TRBV12-3 or TRBV12-4 and TRBJ1-1; D perhaps matches TRBD1 (5 bases). V lost 7 bases and J lost 0, with 12 bases in between. This CDR3 region has 14 residues. CDR3 DNA: TGTGCCAGCACCCGGGGACGATTGAACACTGAAGCTTTCTTT. Its protein is CASTRGRLNTEAFF.

V gene TRBV20-1 combines with J gene TRBJ1-1, with D perhaps matching TRBD1 (6 bases). The CDR3 loop spans 15 amino acids. V was pared by 0 bases and J by 6 bases, with 17 bases between. Germline V lookup: CDR1 DFQATT, CDR2 SNEGSKA (reference sequence). CDR3 DNA sequence: TGCAGTGCTAGAGATCCGCAGGGGTCAGGGGCTGAAGCTTTCTTT. Protein sequence: CSARDPQGSGAEAFF.

This clonotype was recorded a few times. The chain carries TRBV7-9 and TRBJ2-5; D uncertain. The CDR3 is 10 residues long. Per the germline V gene, CDR1 is SEHNR and CDR2 is FQNEAQ (reference sequence). The DNA of the CDR3 is TGTGCTTCGGCCCGAGAGACCCAGTACTTC. Encoded protein: CASARETQYF.

This clonotype showed up just a few times. The CDR3 loop reads CSARGGLTYNEQFF. CDR3 bases: TGCAGTGCTAGAGGCGGGCTAACCTACAATGAGCAGTTCTTC. This rearrangement joins TRBV20-1 to TRBJ2-1, with D possibly matching TRBD2 (5 bases). The CDR3 is 14 amino acids. Germline V CDR1 and CDR2: DFQATT, SNEGSKA (reference sequence). V lost 1 base and J 2 bases, leaving 9 bases between the germline ends.

Only a few counts were recorded for this clonotype. This chain links TRBV12-5 with TRBJ2-5; weak D call: TRBD2 (5 bases). The V end was cut by 5 bases, the J end by 5 bases, with 12 bases between. Germline lookup yields CDR1 LGHNT and CDR2 FRNRAP. CDR3 length equals 13 residues. DNA for the CDR3: TGTGCTAGTGGTCCTATACTAGGGGAGACCCAGTACTTC. Translated: CASGPILGETQYF.

This chain links TRBV4-1 with TRBJ2-1; 11 nucleotides line up with TRBD2. The V segment lost 0 bases and the J segment 8 bases; nucleotides outside the gene matches: 6. The CDR3 is made up of 16 amino acids. Germline assignment: CDR1 MGHRA and CDR2 YSYEKL. CDR3: CASSQEATSGGDEQFF. The CDR3 DNA follows: TGCGCCAGCAGCCAAGAGGCTACTAGCGGGGGTGATGAGCAGTTCTTC.

This clonotype appeared a few times. The gene calls are TRBV2 and TRBJ1-2; 8 nucleotides line up with TRBD1. Germline lookup yields CDR1 SNHLY and CDR2 FYNNEI. Unmatched junction bases numbered 11, after V lost 6 bases and J lost 8 bases. CDR3 size: 14 residues. The CDR3 protein is CASRIKDRAGGYTF. CDR3 DNA: TGTGCCAGCAGGATCAAGGACAGGGCAGGGGGCTACACCTTC.